These 12 T cell receptor beta chains came from one sample sequenced in a study of CD8+CD57+ T cells in acquired aplastic anemia. The use of genomic DNA as template underpinned the TCR beta VDJ and CDR3 profiling. One entry per CDR3 protein, called by TCRdb with MiXCR from the reads. This table holds 400,000 to 450,000 distinct CDR3 sequences, 65% to 80% found once. Sequencing was done on a sample of sorted CD4+, CD8+, or CD8+CD57+ T cells (not recorded which) from PBMCs. These receptors came from a human donor in good health, serving as a control.

This clonotype was detected many times. The chain is built from TRBV4-2 and TRBJ2-5; D may be TRBD2 (6 bases). This CDR3 contains 15 residues. Germline CDR1 and CDR2: LGHNA and YNFKEQ. The V and J ends lost 1 base and 2 bases respectively, with 11 bases between them. CDR3 bases: TGTGCCAGCAGCCAAGTTGGCGGGGAACAAGAGACCCAGTACTTC. It translates to CASSQVGGEQETQYF.

This sequence joins TRBV7-2 and TRBJ1-1, with TRBD1 identical over 7 bases. V shed 5 bases and J 11 bases; nucleotides not matched to a gene: 20. Germline V CDR1 and CDR2: SGHTA, FQGNSA. The CDR3 loop spans 16 amino acids. As DNA, the CDR3 is TGTGCCAGCAGCATAAGACAGGGTGGACAGAACCAGCATGCTTTCTTT. Protein sequence: CASSIRQGGQNQHAFF. The variable domain in full, with the rest retrieved from reference TRBV7-2 and TRBJ1-1, is GAGVSQSPSNKVTEKGKDVELRCDPISGHTALYWYRQSLGQGLEFLIYFQGNSAPDKSGLPSDRFSAERTGGSVSTLTIQRTQQEDSAVYLCASSIRQGGQNQHAFFGQGTRLTVV.

In regard to this clonotype: At one boundary the junction diverges from the germline segment, which might be a read error. The J gene is TRBJ1-1, the V gene TRBV7-7; 10 positions match TRBD1. This CDR3 is built from 15 residues. The V gene's germline CDR1 is SSHAT and CDR2 FNYEAQ (reference sequence). DNA of the CDR3: TGTGCTAGCACCAGGGACAGGGGCGAAATGGGGACAGAGTTCTTT. This encodes CASTRDRGEMGTEFF.

This chain uses TRBV7-2 with TRBJ2-1, with unresolved D. Germline CDR1 SGHTA, CDR2 FQGNSA. The CDR3 length is 16 residues. The V and J ends lost 0 bases and 2 bases respectively, with 11 bases between them. The DNA for the CDR3 is TGTGCCAGCAGCTTAGCGACAAGCTGCGCCTACAATGAGCAGTTCTTC. Translating it yields CASSLATSCAYNEQFF. Looking up the rest from reference TRBV7-2 and TRBJ2-1 gives the full variable domain: GAGVSQSPSNKVTEKGKDVELRCDPISGHTALYWYRQSLGQGLEFLIYFQGNSAPDKSGLPSDRFSAERTGGSVSTLTIQRTQQEDSAVYLCASSLATSCAYNEQFFGPGTRLTVL.

This clonotype was observed many times. The V gene is TRBV11-2, the J gene TRBJ2-7; 8 bases align to TRBD2. V shed 1 base and J 2 bases; nucleotides not matched to a gene: 1. Germline CDR1 is SGHAT and CDR2 is FQNNGV. This CDR3 contains 14 residues. The CDR3, as DNA: TGTGCCAGCAGCTTAGGACTAGCGACCTACGAGCAGTACTTC. Protein sequence: CASSLGLATYEQYF.

Only one count was recorded for this clonotype. At one of its ends the junction is not consistent with the germline gene, which may arise from a read error. The gene calls are TRBV9 and TRBJ1-5; TRBD1 might be the D (6 bases). Germline assignment: CDR1 SGDLS and CDR2 YYNGEE. The CDR3 loop spans 13 amino acids. The CDR3 DNA reads as TGTGCCAGCAGCGACAGGGCCAATACGCCCGAGCATTTT. This encodes CASSDRANTPEHF.

The V and J genes are TRBV29-1 and TRBJ1-1; tentative D call: TRBD1 (5 bases). The CDR3 covers 15 residues. The germline V gene encodes CDR1 SQVTM and CDR2 ANQGSEA. Trimming stripped 4 bases from V and 2 bases from J, with 17 bases between. The CDR3 loop is CSVAMRYRRNTEAFF. CDR3 bases: TGCAGCGTTGCCATGCGGTACAGGCGAAACACTGAAGCTTTCTTT. The whole variable domain, remainder taken from reference TRBV29-1 and TRBJ1-1, is SAVISQKPSRDICQRGTSLTIQCQVDSQVTMMFWYRQQPGQSLTLIATANQGSEATYESGFVIDKFPISRPNLTFSTLTVSNMSPEDSSIYLCSVAMRYRRNTEAFFGQGTRLTVV.

As for this clonotype: Germline is not matched at one junction end, which may reflect a read error. The chain has TRBV12-3 or TRBV12-4 and TRBJ1-4; TRBD1 is a possible D gene (5 bases). The CDR3 runs 18 residues. CDR3 residues: CASGLGGGRSPTNEKLFF. The DNA of the CDR3 is TGCGCCAGTGGTTTGGGGGGGGGACGGAGCCCGACTAATGAAAAACTGTTTTTT.

On this clonotype itself: No conserved phenylalanine or tryptophan ends this CDR3, so it is likely a read error. The limits of the CDR3 on the DNA are not certain, so only TCRdb's listed CDR3 is given. The CDR3 protein is CASSRVYGNTS. V usage is TRBV7-3 and J usage is TRBJ1-2. The CDR3 extends over 11 residues, inclusive of both ends. Germline V gene lookup returns CDR1 SGHTA and CDR2 FQGTGA.

This clonotype occurred once. V and J are TRBV11-3 and TRBJ1-1; 10 bases are shared with TRBD1. CDR3 length: 17 amino acids. Trimming took 1 base from V and 4 from J; bases not matched to a gene: 9. Germline CDR1 reads SGHNT; CDR2 reads YENEEA. CDR3 amino acids: CASSLVGTGVVGTEAFF. The DNA for the CDR3 is TGTGCCAGCAGCTTAGTTGGGACAGGGGTGGTTGGCACTGAAGCTTTCTTT.

The rearrangement links TRBV19 to TRBJ2-2; TRBD1 aligns across 7 bases. Germline V CDR1 and CDR2: LNHDA, SQIVND (reference sequence). The CDR3 is made up of 13 amino acids. The junction had 1 base not matched to a gene; V was cut back by 5 bases and J by 4 bases. The CDR3, as DNA: TGTGCCAGTAGTGGGACAGTCACCGGGGAGCTGTTTTTT. Encoded protein: CASSGTVTGELFF. Looking up the rest from reference TRBV19 and TRBJ2-2 gives the full variable domain: DGGITQSPKYLFRKEGQNVTLSCEQNLNHDAMYWYRQDPGQGLRLIYYSQIVNDFQKGDIAEGYSVSREKKESFPLTVTSAQKNPTAFYLCASSGTVTGELFFGEGSRLTVL.

This clonotype was recorded at least ten times. V usage is TRBV10-2 and J usage is TRBJ2-3; D may correspond to TRBD1 or TRBD2 (5 bases each). Germline V gene data show CDR1 as WSHSY and CDR2 as SAAADI. CDR3 length: 10 amino acids. V gave up 8 bases and J gave up 5 bases, with 5 bases separating them. The CDR3 protein is CASGGDTQYF. The CDR3 DNA is TGCGCCAGCGGGGGAGATACGCAGTATTTT.